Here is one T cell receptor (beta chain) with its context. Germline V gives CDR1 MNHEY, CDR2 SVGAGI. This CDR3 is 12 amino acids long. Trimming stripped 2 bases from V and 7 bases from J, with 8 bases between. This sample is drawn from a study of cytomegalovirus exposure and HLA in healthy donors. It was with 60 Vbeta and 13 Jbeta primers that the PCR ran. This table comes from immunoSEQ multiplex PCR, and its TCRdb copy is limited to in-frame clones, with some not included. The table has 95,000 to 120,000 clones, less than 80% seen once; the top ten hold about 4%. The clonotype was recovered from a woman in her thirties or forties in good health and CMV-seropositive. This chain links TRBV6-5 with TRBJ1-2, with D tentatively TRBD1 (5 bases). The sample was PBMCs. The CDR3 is CASSYGASGYTF. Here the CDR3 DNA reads TGTGCCAGCAGTTACGGGGCGAGTGGCTACACCTTC.